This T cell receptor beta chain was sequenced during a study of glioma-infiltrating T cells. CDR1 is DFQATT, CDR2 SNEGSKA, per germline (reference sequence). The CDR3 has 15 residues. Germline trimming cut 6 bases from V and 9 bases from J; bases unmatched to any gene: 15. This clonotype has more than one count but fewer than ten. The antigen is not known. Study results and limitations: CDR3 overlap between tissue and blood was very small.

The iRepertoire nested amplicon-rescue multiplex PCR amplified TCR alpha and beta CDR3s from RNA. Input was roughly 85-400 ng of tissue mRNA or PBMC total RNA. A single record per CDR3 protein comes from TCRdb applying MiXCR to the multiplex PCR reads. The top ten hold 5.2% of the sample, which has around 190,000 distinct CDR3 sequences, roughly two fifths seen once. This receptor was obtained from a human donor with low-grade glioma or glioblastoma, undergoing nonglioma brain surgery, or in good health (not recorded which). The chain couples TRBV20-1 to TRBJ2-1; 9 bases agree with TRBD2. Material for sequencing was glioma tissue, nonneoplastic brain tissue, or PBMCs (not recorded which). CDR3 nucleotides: TGCAGTGCCCCAGGCGAAAGCGGGAGGCGGGGTGAGCAGTTCTTC. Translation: CSAPGESGRRGEQFF.